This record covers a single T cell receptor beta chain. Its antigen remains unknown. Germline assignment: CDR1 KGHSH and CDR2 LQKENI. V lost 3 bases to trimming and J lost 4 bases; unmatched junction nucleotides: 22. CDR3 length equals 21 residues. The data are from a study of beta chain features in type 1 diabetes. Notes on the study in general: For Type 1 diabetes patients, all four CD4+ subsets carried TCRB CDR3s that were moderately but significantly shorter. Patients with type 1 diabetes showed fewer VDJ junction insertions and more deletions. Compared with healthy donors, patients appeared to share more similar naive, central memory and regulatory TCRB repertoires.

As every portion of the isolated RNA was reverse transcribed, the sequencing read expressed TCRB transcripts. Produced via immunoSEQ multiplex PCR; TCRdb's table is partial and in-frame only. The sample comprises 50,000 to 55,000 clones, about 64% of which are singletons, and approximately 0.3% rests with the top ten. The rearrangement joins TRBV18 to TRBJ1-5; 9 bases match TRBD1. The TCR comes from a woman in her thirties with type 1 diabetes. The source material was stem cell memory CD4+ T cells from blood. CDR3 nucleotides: TGTGCCAGCTCACCGATCTACTATTCAACAGGGGGCAGCGTCTGGAATCAGCCCCAGCATTTT. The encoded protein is CASSPIYYSTGGSVWNQPQHF.